This T cell receptor (beta chain) is from a study of CD8 T cells in Susac syndrome. CDR1 GTSNPN and CDR2 SVGIG come from the germline V gene (reference sequence). The CDR3 loop spans 13 amino acids. V lost 0 bases, J lost 4 bases, and 9 bases lay in between. RNA in amounts of roughly 0.5 to 1 ug was reverse transcribed with random hexamers. Each CDR3 protein gets one entry after TCRdb re-called the immunoSEQ multiplex PCR reads with MiXCR. The sample includes roughly 200,000 distinct CDR3 sequences, 95% seen only once; the top ten take approximately 0.09%. The receptor comes from a human donor with multiple sclerosis. The chain recombines TRBV30 with TRBJ1-2, with TRBD1 as a possible D gene (5 bases). The source material was CD4+ T cells from PBMCs. DNA for the CDR3: TGTGCCTGGAGTGTGGGACCGGTCTATGGCTACACCTTC. Amino acids: CAWSVGPVYGYTF.